This TCR beta chain was identified during a study of CD8+ T cells in alopecia areata. Study-level results: Across lesional scalp, and particularly alopecia totalis/universalis, clonality surpassed that of normal scalp.

To note about this clone: The antigen remains undetermined.

Isolated RNA was reverse transcribed into cDNA used as the sequencing template. Some clones are missing from TCRdb's copy, which holds only in-frame ones; the method was immunoSEQ multiplex PCR. The sample holds some 30,000 clones; 60% to 85% are singletons and the top ten take under 20%. The CDR3 has 14 amino acids. Trimming cost V 0 bases and J 0 bases, with 5 bases left between them. Germline V CDR1 and CDR2: SGHDT, YYEEEE. Collected material from alopecia areata patients comprised lesional scalp punch biopsies and peripheral blood. The chain has TRBV5-6 and TRBJ2-3; D unclear. This TCR derives from a human donor with alopecia areata. Sequencing was performed on NKG2D-low CD8+ T cells sorted from blood. DNA for the CDR3: TGTGCCAGCAGCTTGGGGGCCAGCACAGATACGCAGTATTTT. It translates to CASSLGASTDTQYF. Full variable domain (outside the CDR3, taken from reference TRBV5-6 and TRBJ2-3): DAGVTQSPTHLIKTRGQQVTLRCSPKSGHDTVSWYQQALGQGPQFIFQYYEEEERQRGNFPDRFSGHQFPNYSSELNVNALLLGDSALYLCASSLGASTDTQYFGPGTRLTVL.